Presented here are 7 T cell receptor beta chains from one specimen sequenced in a study of blood T cells in healthy people across ages. Alongside a J-beta primer mix, a sample-barcoded 5' primer served in a second PCR lasting 7 to 11 cycles. TCRdb reprocessed the 5' RACE reads via MiXCR and lists one record per CDR3 protein. The sample records 600,000 or so distinct CDR3 sequences, more than 20% being singletons. Sequencing input: blood. The receptors here all came from a man between 65 and 85 years old in good health.

The chain links TRBV12-3 or TRBV12-4 to TRBJ1-1; D is unresolved. The CDR3 runs to 14 residues. V gave up 6 bases and J gave up 4 bases, with 15 bases separating them. CDR3 sequence reads: CASSRGGSSTEAFF. For the CDR3, the DNA is TGTGCCAGCAGCCGCGGTGGGAGCAGCACTGAAGCTTTCTTT.

The chain couples TRBV20-1 to TRBJ2-5; 13 bases map to TRBD2. The J call may be wrong; the DNA end is better matched by TRBJ2-7. Germline V gene data show CDR1 as DFQATT and CDR2 as SNEGSKA (reference sequence). The CDR3 has 14 amino acids. This CDR3 reads CSAFGLAGDYEQYF. The CDR3 nucleotides read TGCAGTGCTTTCGGACTAGCGGGAGACTACGAGCAGTACTTC.

The gene calls are TRBV28 and TRBJ2-1; 12 bases fit TRBD2. Germline V gives CDR1 MDHEN, CDR2 SYDVKM. This CDR3 spans 16 amino acids. Unmatched junction bases numbered 11, after V lost 7 bases and J lost 7 bases. CDR3 bases: TGTGCCAGCACGTTCCCCCTGACTAGCGGGAGAAATGAGCAGTTCTTC. The encoded protein is CASTFPLTSGRNEQFF.

This clonotype turned up a few times. The J gene is TRBJ2-1, the V gene TRBV20-1, with D possibly being TRBD2 (6 bases). V was shortened by 0 bases and J by 5 bases, with 14 bases between the two germline ends. The CDR3 consists of 15 residues. Germline CDR1 reads DFQATT; CDR2 reads SNEGSKA (reference sequence). The CDR3 sequence is CSARDDQRVDNEQFF. The CDR3 DNA sequence: TGCAGTGCTAGAGATGATCAGCGGGTCGACAATGAGCAGTTCTTC.

V is TRBV20-1 and J is TRBJ2-1; D not certain. CDR3 length equals 12 residues. V lost 5 bases, J lost 4 bases, and 9 bases lay in between. Germline-derived CDR1 and CDR2 are DFQATT and SNEGSKA (reference sequence). CDR3 DNA: TGCAGTGCTCCCTTGGGTTACAATGAGCAGTTCTTC. Residues: CSAPLGYNEQFF.

This clonotype came up a few times. In nucleotides, the CDR3 is TGTGCCAGCAGCTTAGTTCAGTCCGGGGAGCTGTTTTTT. It translates to CASSLVQSGELFF. This chain joins TRBV7-2 and TRBJ2-2, with no clear D. CDR1 and CDR2 from the germline V gene are SGHTA and FQGNSA. The CDR3 has 13 amino acids. V was clipped by 1 base and J by 6 bases, with 6 bases between them.

As to this clonotype: A junction boundary mismatches the germline segment, possibly from a read error. The chain joins TRBV4-1 to TRBJ2-5; 9 bases map to TRBD1. There are 17 residues in the CDR3. Germline-derived CDR1 and CDR2 are MGHRA and YSYEKL. The CDR3 bases are TGCTCCAGCAGCCGCAGAACCGGGACAGGGTACGAAGAGACCCAGTACTTC. The encoded protein is CSSSRRTGTGYEETQYF.